This T cell receptor (beta chain) was sequenced during a study of blood T cell repertoires in COVID-19. Overall study context: T cells, B-cell-depleted T cells, or PBMCs supplied cDNA or gDNA.

Libraries were prepared by immunoSEQ multiplex PCR; TCRdb keeps only in-frame clonotypes and omits some of them. The data show about 430,000 clones, with approximately 87% seen just once and about 0.89% held by the top ten. The participants were between about 18 and 90 years old and came from 24 US areas. This CDR3 comprises 15 residues. CDR1 and CDR2 (germline): SGHNT, YENEEA. V dropped 3 bases and J dropped 10; count of bases not matched to a gene: 11. The V and J genes are TRBV11-3 and TRBJ2-1; 8 bases fit TRBD2. This receptor was taken from a young woman with acute COVID-19. Specimen: PBMCs or T cells enriched from blood (not recorded which). CDR3 amino acids: CASSFGRGDSEEQFF. Here the CDR3 DNA reads TGTGCCAGCAGCTTCGGGCGGGGGGACTCTGAGGAGCAGTTCTTC.